This T cell receptor beta chain comes out of a study of CD8 T cells in ankylosing spondylitis. Regarding the study as a whole: Blood of patients with ankylosing spondylitis appeared to be characterized by a TCR beta motif of about eight highly homologous variants.

This clonotype was counted at least ten times. Its cognate antigen is unknown. V was clipped by 6 bases and J by 2 bases, with 13 bases between them. The CDR3 contains 13 residues. Germline CDR1 and CDR2: SQVTM and ANQGSEA. Each CDR3 protein is one row after TCRdb ran MiXCR on the 5' RACE reads. The profile shows around 150,000 distinct CDR3 sequences, 7% to 8% of them singletons. Sequencing input: blood, either unsorted or a sorted T cell fraction (not recorded which). The chain employs TRBV29-1 and TRBJ2-5; D possibly corresponds to TRBD1 (5 bases). This receptor was identified in a female donor with ankylosing spondylitis or in good health (not recorded which). The CDR3 DNA is TGCAGCGTGGGGAACAGGTTACAAGAGACCCAGTACTTC. Amino acid sequence: CSVGNRLQETQYF.